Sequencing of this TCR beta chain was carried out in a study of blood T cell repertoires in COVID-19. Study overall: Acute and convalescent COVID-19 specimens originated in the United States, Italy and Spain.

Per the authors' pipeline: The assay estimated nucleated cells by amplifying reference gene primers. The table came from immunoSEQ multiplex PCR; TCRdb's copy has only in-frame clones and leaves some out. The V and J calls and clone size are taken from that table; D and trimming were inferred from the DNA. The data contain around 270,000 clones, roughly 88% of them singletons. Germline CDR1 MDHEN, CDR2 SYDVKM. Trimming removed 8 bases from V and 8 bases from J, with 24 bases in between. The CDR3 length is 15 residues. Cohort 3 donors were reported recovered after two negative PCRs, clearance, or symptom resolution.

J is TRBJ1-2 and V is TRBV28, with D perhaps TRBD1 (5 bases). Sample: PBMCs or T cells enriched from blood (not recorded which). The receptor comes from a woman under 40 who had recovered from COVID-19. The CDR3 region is CASAPGGQGKGGYTF. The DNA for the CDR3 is TGTGCCAGCGCCCCTGGTGGGCAGGGCAAGGGCGGCTACACCTTC.